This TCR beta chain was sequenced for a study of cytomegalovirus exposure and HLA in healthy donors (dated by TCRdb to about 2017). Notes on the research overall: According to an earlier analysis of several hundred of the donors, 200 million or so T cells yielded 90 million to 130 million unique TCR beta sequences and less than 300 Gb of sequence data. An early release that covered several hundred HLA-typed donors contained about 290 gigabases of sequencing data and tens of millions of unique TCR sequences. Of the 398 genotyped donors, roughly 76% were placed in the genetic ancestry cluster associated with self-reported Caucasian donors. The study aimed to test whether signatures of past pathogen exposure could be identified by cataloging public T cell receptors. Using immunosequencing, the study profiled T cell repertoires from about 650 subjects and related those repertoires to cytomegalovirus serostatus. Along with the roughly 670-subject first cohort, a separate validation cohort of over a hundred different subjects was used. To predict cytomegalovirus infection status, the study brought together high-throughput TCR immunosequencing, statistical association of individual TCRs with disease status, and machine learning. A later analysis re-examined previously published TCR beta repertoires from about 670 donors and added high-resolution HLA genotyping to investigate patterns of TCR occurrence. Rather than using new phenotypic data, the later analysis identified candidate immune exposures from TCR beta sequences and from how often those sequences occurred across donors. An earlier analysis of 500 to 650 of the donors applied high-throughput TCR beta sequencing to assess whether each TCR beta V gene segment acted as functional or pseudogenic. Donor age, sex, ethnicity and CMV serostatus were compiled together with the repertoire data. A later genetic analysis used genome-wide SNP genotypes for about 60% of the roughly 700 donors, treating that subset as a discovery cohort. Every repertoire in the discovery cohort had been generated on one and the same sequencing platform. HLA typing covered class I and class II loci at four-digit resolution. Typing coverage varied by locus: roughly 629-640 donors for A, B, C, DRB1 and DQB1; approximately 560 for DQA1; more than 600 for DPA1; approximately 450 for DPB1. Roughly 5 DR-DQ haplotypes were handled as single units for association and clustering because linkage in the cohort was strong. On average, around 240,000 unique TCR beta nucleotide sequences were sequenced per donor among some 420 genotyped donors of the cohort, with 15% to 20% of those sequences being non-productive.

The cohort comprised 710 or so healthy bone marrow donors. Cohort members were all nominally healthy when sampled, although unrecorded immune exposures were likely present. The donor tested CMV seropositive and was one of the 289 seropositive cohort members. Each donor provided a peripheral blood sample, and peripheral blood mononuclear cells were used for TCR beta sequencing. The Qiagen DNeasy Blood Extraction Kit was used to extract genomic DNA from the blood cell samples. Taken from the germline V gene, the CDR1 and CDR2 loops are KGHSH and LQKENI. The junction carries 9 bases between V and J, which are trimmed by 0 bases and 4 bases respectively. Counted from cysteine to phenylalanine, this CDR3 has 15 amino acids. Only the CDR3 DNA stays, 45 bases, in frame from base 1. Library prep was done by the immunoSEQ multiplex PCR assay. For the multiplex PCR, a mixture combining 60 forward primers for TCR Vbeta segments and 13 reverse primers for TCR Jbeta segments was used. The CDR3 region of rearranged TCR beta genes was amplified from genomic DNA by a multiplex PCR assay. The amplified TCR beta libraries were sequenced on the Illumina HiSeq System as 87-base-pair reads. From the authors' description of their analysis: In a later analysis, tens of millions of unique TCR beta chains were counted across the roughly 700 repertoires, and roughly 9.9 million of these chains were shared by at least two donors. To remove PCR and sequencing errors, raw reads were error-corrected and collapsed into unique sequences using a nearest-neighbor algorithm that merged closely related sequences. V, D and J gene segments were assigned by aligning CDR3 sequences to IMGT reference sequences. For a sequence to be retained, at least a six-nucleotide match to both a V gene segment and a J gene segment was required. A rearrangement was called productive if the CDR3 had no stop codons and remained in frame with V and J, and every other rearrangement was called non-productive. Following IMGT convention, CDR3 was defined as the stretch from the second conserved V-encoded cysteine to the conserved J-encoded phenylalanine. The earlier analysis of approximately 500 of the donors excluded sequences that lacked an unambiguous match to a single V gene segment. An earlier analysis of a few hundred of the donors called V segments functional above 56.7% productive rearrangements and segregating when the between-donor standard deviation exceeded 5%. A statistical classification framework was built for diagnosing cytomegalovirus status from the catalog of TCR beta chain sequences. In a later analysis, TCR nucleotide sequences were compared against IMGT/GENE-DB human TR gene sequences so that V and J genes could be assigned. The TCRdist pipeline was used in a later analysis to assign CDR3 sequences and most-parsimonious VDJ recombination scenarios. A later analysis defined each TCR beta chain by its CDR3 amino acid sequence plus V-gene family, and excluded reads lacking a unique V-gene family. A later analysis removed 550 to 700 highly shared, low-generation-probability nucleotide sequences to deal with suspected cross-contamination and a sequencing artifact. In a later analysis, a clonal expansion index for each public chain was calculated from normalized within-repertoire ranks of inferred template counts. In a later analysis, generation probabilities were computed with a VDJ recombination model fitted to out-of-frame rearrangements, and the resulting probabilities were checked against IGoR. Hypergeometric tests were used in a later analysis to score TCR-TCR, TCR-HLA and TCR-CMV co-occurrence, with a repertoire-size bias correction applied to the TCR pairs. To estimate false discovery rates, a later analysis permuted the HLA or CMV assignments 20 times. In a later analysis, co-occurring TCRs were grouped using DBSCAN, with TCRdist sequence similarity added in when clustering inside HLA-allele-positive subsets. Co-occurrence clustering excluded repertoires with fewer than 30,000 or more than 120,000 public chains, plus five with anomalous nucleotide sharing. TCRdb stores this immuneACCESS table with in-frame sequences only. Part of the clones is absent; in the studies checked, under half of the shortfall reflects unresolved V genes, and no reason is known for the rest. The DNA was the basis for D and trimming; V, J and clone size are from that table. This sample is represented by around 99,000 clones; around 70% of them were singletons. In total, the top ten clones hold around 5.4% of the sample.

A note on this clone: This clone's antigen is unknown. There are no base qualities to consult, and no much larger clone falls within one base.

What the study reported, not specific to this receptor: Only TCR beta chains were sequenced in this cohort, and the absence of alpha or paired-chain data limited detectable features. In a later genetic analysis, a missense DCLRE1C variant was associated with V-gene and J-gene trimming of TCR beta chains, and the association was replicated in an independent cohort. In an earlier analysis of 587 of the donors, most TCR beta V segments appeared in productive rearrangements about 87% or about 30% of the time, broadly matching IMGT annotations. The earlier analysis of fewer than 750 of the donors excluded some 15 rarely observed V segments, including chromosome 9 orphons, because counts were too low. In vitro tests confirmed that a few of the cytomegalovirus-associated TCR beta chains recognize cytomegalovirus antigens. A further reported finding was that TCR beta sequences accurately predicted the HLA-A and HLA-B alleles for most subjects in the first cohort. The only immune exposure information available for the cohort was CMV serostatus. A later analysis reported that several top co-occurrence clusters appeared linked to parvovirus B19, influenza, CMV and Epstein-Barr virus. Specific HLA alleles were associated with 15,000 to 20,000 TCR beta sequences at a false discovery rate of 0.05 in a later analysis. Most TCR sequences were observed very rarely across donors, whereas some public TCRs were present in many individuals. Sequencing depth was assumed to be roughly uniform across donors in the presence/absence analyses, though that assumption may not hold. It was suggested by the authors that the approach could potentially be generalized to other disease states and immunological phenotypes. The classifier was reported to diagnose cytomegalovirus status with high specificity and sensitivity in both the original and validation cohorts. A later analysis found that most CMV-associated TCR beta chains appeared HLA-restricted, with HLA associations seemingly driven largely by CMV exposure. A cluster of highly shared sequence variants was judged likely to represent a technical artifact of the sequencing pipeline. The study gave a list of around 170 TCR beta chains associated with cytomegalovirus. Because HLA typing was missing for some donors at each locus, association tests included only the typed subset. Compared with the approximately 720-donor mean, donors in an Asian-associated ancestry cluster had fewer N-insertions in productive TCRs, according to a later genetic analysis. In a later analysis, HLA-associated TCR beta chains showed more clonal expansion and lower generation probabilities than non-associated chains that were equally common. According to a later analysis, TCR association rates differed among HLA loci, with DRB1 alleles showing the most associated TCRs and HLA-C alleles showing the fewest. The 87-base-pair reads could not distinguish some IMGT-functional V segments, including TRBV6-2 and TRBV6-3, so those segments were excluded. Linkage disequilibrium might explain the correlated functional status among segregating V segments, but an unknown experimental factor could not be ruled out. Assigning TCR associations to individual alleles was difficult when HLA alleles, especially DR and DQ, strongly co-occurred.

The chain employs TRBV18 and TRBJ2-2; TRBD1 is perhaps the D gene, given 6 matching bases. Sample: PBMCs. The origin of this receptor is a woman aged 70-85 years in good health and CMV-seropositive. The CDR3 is CASSPPTGGTGELFF. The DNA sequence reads TGTGCCAGCTCACCACCGACAGGAGGCACCGGGGAGCTGTTTTTT.